What follows describes a single T cell receptor (beta chain). The data derive from a study of healthy donors' naive CD4 and CD8 T cells. Each TCR library used 400 to 600 ng of total RNA and a linear amplification protocol. In TCRdb, the reads were re-called with MiXCR into one record per CDR3 protein. The sample contains about 180,000 distinct CDR3 sequences, about four fifths of which appear only once. The TCR originated in a pool of human donors in good health; the sample pools cells from several healthy donors. The sample consisted of naive CD4+ and CD8+ T cells sorted from blood, pooled from several donors.

The CDR3 region is CSVRDGPTSSYNEQFF. The DNA of the CDR3 is TGCAGCGTACGTGATGGACCCACGAGCTCCTACAATGAGCAGTTCTTC. V usage is TRBV29-1 and J usage is TRBJ2-1; D unresolved. CDR1 SQVTM and CDR2 ANQGSEA come from the germline V gene. This CDR3 spans 16 amino acids. V lost 6 bases and J 0 bases, leaving 18 bases between the germline ends.